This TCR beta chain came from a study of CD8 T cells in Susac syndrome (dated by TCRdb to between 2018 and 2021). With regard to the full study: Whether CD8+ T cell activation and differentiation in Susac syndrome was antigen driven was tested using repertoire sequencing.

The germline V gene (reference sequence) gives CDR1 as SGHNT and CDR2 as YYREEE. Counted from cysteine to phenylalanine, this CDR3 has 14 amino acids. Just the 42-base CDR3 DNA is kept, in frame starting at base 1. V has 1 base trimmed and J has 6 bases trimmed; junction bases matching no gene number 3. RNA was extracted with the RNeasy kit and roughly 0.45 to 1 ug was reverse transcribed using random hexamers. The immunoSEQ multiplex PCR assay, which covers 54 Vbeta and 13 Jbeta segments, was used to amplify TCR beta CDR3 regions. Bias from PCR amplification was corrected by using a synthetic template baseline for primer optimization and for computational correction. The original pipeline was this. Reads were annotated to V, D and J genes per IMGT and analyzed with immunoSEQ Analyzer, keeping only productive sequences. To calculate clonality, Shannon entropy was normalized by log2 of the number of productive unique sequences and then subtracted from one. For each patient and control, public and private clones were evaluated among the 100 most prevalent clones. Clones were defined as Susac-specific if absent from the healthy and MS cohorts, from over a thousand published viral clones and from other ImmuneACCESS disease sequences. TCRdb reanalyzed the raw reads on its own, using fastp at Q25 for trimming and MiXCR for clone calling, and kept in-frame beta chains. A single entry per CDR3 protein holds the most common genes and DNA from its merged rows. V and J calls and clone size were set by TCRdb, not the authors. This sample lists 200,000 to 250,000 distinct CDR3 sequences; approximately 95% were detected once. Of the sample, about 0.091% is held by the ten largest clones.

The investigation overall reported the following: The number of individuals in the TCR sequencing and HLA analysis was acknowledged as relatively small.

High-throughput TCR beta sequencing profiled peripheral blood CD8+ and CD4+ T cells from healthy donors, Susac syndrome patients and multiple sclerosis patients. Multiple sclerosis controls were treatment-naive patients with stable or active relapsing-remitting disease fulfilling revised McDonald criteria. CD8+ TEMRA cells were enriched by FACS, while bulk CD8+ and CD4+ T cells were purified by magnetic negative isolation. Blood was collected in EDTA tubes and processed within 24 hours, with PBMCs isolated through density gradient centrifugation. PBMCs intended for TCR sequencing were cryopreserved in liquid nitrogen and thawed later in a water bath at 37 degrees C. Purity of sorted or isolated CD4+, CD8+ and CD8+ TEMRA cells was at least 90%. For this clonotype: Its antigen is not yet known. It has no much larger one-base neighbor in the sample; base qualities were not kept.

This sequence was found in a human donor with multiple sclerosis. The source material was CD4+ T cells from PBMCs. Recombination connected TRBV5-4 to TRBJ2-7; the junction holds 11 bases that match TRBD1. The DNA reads TGTGCCAGCAGCTTGTGGACAGGGGGCGGCGAGCAGTACTTC. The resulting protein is CASSLWTGGGEQYF.